These 10 T cell receptor beta chains originate from one sample sequenced in a study of spatial heterogeneity in lung cancer (dated by TCRdb to about 2019). The sample's time point label is to be understood as: sample taken at primary tumor resection. Library preparation used 5' RACE. The instrument given in TCRdb is NextSeq 500. The raw public data were reprocessed by TCRdb itself: fastp quality trimming at Q25, MiXCR clonotype calling, in-frame beta chains only. Each record represents a unique CDR3 protein, reported with the most common genes and DNA among its rows. This sample gives 40,000 to 45,000 distinct CDR3 sequences in total; approximately 6.3% of them show up just once. Around 43% of the sample is held by the ten biggest clonotypes. The sample consisted of PBMCs, taken at surgery. Source of these receptors: a female donor with early-stage non-small cell lung cancer.

V gene TRBV27 combines with J gene TRBJ2-3; D gene ambiguous. The germline CDR1 and CDR2 sequences are MNHEY and SMNVEV (reference sequence). The germline V and J ends were trimmed by 4 bases and 0 bases, with 11 bases remaining between them. This CDR3 comprises 15 residues. CDR3 coding DNA: TGTGCCAGCAGTTCCCGGGTACCTAGCACAGATACGCAGTATTTT. Protein sequence: CASSSRVPSTDTQYF.

This clonotype was seen a handful of times. This chain uses TRBV12-3 or TRBV12-4 with TRBJ1-3; no definite D call. This CDR3 spans 12 amino acids. V was cut by 5 bases and J by 0 bases, with 2 bases left in between. The CDR3 coding sequence is TGTGCCAGCAGTACCTCTGGAAACACCATATATTTT. Translation gives CASSTSGNTIYF.

This chain joins TRBV10-3 and TRBJ1-1; D not resolved. CDR1 ENHRY and CDR2 SYGVKD come from the germline V gene. Deletions cut 7 bases from V and 0 bases from J, with 9 bases between. This CDR3 has 13 amino acids. This CDR3 is CAIKGTLNTEAFF. The CDR3, as DNA: TGTGCCATCAAAGGCACCTTGAACACTGAAGCTTTCTTT.

Points on this clonotype: Just one base apart from a much larger clone, this may be a read error. The rearrangement uses TRBV20-1 and TRBJ2-3; D not resolved. The CDR3 runs to 13 residues. Germline CDR1 DFQATT, CDR2 SNEGSKA (reference sequence). The CDR3 protein is CSASQTPTDKQYF. CDR3 in DNA: TGCAGTGCTAGTCAGACTCCCACAGATAAGCAGTATTTT.

In this sample, this clonotype turned up many times. V gene TRBV6-2 or TRBV6-3 combines with J gene TRBJ1-5; 12 positions match TRBD1. Losses at the gene ends were 6 bases for V and 5 bases for J; bases not matched to a gene: 11. This CDR3 is built from 17 residues. The germline V gene encodes CDR1 MNHEY and CDR2 SVGEGT. This CDR3 is CASRTGQGALKDQPQHF. CDR3 in DNA: TGTGCCAGCAGGACGGGACAGGGGGCTCTAAAAGATCAGCCCCAGCATTTT.

The gene calls are TRBV5-1 and TRBJ1-4; D perhaps matches TRBD1 (6 bases). Trimming shortened V by 0 bases and J by 3 bases, and 6 bases separated the two germline ends. CDR1 SGHRS and CDR2 YFSETQ come from the germline V gene. This CDR3 region has 14 residues. CDR3 nucleotide sequence: TGCGCCAGCAGCTTGGGACAGGCTAATGAAAAACTGTTTTTT. It specifies CASSLGQANEKLFF.

Many counts were recorded for this clonotype. The chain links TRBV3-1 to TRBJ2-3; D gene uncertain. In germline, CDR1 is LGHDT, CDR2 YNNKEL (reference sequence). V was cut by 0 bases and J by 2 bases, with 6 bases left in between. This CDR3 comprises 14 residues. In DNA form, the CDR3 reads TGTGCCAGCAGCCAAGAACCCACCACAGATACGCAGTATTTT. Translating gives CASSQEPTTDTQYF.

This clonotype was recorded many times. This chain connects TRBV9 to TRBJ2-3; perhaps TRBD2 as D (7 bases). Per germline, CDR1 SGDLS and CDR2 YYNGEE. Trimming shortened V by 0 bases and J by 4 bases, and 24 bases separated the two germline ends. The CDR3 runs 19 residues. Here the CDR3 DNA reads TGTGCCAGCAGCGTAGGAACGGGGGGCCACCCCGGTAGGGCAGATACGCAGTATTTT. It yields the protein CASSVGTGGHPGRADTQYF. The variable domain in full, with the rest retrieved from reference TRBV9 and TRBJ2-3, is DSGVTQTPKHLITATGQRVTLRCSPRSGDLSVYWYQQSLDQGLQFLIQYYNGEERAKGNILERFSAQQFPDLHSELNLSSLELGDSALYFCASSVGTGGHPGRADTQYFGPGTRLTVL.

This clonotype showed up many times. The chain employs TRBV12-3 or TRBV12-4 and TRBJ2-1; TRBD2 agrees at 9 bases. V trimming: 6 bases; J trimming: 10 bases; junction bases outside the gene matches: 4. The CDR3 extends over 12 amino acids. CDR3 DNA: TGTGCCAGCAGCCCCCTAGCGGGAGAGCAGTTCTTC. This encodes CASSPLAGEQFF.

This clonotype occurred many times. V is TRBV2 and J is TRBJ2-1; TRBD2 matches at 11 bases. This CDR3 has 13 amino acids. Germline values: CDR1 SNHLY, CDR2 FYNNEI. V lost 8 bases to trimming and J lost 9 bases; unmatched junction nucleotides: 6. The CDR3 sequence is CASVSGGAGEQFF. The CDR3, as DNA: TGTGCCAGCGTTAGCGGGGGGGCCGGTGAGCAGTTCTTC.